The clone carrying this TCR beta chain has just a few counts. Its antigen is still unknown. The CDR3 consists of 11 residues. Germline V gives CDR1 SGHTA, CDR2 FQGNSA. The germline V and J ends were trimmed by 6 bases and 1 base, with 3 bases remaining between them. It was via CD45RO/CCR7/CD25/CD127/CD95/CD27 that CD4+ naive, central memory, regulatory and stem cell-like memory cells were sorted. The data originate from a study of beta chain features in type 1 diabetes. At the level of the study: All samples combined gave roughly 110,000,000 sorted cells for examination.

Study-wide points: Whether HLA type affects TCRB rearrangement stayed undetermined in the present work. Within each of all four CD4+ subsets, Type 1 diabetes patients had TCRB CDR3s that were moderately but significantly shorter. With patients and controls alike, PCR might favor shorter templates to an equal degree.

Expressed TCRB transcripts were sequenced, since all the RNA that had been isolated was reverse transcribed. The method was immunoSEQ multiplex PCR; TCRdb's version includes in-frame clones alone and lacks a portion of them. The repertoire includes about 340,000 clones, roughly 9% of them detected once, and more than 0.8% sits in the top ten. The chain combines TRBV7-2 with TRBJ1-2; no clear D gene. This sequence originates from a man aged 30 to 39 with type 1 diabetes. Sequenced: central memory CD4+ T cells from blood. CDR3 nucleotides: TGTGCCAGCAGGATTAACTATGGCTACACCTTC. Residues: CASRINYGYTF.